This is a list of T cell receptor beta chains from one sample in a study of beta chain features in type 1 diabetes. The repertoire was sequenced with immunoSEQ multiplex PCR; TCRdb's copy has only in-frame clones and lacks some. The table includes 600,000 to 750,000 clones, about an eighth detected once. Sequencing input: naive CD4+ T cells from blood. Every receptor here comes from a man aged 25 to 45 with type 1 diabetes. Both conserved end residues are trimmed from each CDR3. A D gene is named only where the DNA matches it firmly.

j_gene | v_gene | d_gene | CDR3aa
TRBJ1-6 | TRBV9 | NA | ASSVAGGHNSPLH
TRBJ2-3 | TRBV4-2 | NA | ASSPEGGHTDTQY
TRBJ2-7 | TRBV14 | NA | ASSQGRTPPMREQY
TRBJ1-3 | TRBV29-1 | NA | SVGNGGVAGNTIY
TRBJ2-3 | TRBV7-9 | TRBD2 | ASSGLASGGMTSTDTQY
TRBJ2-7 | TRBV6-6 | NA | ASSQRWEQY
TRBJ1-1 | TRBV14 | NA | ASSHAGEDPAF
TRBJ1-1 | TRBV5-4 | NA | ASSLGRLNTEAF
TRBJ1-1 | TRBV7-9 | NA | ASSQKSEAF
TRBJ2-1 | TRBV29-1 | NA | SVLGGYNEQF
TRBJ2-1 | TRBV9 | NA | ASSVGGHTEEQF
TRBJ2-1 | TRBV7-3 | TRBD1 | ASSDRDRGRNEQF
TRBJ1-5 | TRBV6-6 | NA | ASSSTGTRYQPQH
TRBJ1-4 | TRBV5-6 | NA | ASSLGLEGKLF
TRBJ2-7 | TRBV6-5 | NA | ASSYSMGGASYEQY
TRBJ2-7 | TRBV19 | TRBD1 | ASKERDRASYEQY
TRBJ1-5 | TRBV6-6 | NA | ASWSTRGGSNQPQH
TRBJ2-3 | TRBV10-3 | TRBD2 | AISELAGGAGDTQY
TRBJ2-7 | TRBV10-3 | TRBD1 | ASGGTGAYEQY
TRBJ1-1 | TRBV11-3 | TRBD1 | ASSLVQGAVGTEAF
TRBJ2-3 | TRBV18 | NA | ASSQLDTDTQY
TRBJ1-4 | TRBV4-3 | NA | ASSQASGQLREKLF
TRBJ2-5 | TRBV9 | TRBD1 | ASSDRGIETQY
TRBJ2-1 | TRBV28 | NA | ASSPPTEYNEQF
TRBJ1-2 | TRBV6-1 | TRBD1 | ASSRPGTEYRGYT
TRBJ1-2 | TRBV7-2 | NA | ASSLAVAEANYGYT
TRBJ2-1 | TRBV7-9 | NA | ASSPYREGAEQF
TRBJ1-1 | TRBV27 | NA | ASSRGDLSRMNTEAF
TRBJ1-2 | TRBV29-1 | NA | SVGAATSYGYT
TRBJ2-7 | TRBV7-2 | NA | ASSLGTNYEQY
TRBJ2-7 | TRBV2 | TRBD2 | ASSDAWREGEQY
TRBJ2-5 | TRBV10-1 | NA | ASSELGARETQY
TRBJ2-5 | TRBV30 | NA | AWSGTAQETQY
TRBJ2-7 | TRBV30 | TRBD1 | AWSRNSGGEQY
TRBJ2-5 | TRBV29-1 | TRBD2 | SVEGGGVGETQY
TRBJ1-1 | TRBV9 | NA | ASSVVPAPELGAF
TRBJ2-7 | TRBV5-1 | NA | ASRDLGLGEQY
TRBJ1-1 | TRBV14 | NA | ASSQVQVEAF
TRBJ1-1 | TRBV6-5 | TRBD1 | ASSYSRDRGTEAF
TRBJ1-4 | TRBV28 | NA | AASSNEKLF
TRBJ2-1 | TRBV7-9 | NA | ASSLSGGLF
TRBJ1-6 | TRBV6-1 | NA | ASSEKAGDSPLH
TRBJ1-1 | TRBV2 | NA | ASSETTVAEAF
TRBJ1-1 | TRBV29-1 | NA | SVQNLRGLGTEAF
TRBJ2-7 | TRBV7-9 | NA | ASSPWDQAREEQY
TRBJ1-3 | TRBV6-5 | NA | ATRGLTAGNTIY
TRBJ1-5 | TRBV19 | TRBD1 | ASSGTGGNQPQH
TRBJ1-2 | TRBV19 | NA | ASSQDSYGYT
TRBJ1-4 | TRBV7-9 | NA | ASSPSRTARNEKLF
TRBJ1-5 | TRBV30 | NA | AWSVGAGYQPQH
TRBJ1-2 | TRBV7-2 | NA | ASSLVAGVEGYT
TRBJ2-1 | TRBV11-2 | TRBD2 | ASSERTPGGPNEQF
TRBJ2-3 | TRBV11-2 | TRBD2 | ASSQGLQLQDTQY
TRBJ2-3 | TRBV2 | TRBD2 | ASKPGGGADTQY
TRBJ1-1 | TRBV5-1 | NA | ASSLGDKGEAF